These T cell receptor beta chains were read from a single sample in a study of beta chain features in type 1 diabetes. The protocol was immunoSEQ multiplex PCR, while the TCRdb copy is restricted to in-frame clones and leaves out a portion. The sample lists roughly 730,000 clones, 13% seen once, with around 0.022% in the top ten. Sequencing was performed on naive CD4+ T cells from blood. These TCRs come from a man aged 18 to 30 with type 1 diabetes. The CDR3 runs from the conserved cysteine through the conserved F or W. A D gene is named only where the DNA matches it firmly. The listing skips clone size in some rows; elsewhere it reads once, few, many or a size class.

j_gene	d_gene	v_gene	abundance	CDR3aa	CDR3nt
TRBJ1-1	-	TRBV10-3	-	CAISGPGRTENKTGTEAFF	TGTGCCATCAGTGGCCCCGGTCGGACAGAGAATAAAACGGGGACTGAAGCTTTCTTT
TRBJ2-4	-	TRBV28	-	CASSLQGGAKNIQYF	TGTGCCAGCAGTCTTCAGGGGGGAGCCAAAAACATTCAGTACTTC
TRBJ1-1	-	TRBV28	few	CASSLEARAEAFF	TGTGCCAGCAGTTTAGAGGCTCGGGCTGAAGCTTTCTTT
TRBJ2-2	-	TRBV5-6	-	CASSRRSSGGLFF	TGTGCCAGCAGCCGGAGGTCGTCTGGAGGGCTGTTTTTT
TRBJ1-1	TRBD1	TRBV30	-	CAWTIPGGRSTEAFF	TGTGCCTGGACGATACCAGGGGGCCGTAGCACTGAAGCTTTCTTT
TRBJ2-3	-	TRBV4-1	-	CASSHPWGITDTQYF	TGCGCCAGCAGCCATCCTTGGGGGATCACAGATACGCAGTATTTT
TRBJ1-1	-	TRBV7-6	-	CASSPVSTEAFF	TGTGCCAGCAGTCCAGTTTCCACTGAAGCTTTCTTT
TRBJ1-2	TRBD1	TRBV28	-	CASSLPSGQGEGYTF	TGTGCCAGCAGTTTACCCTCGGGACAGGGGGAAGGCTACACCTTC
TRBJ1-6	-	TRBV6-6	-	CASSFRVDGSPLHF	TGTGCCAGCAGTTTCAGGGTTGACGGTTCACCCCTCCACTTT
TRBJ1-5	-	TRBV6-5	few	CASKRDSNQPQHF	TGTGCCAGCAAGCGCGATAGCAATCAGCCCCAGCATTTT